This T cell receptor (beta chain) was identified in a study of OX40 agonist ivuxolimab in advanced cancers. The CDR3 consists of 14 residues. Germline loops: CDR1 SGHRS, CDR2 YFSETQ. The J segment lost 1 base and the V segment lost 4 bases, leaving 1 base of the junction unmatched. Clones were sequenced by immunoSEQ multiplex PCR, and TCRdb holds only the in-frame ones, with some missing. The sample has 70,000 to 85,000 clones, approximately 88% seen once. Blood got drawn at baseline, again on cycle 4 day 1, and then on cycle 7 day 1. The genes are TRBV5-1 and TRBJ2-3; TRBD2 agrees at 9 bases. The source was CD4+ or CD8+ T cells sorted from blood, collected in a trial of the OX40 agonist ivuxolimab. The TCR was taken from an adult with an advanced solid tumor such as melanoma, head and neck, liver or kidney cancer. Here the CDR3 reads CASSPSGGTDTQYF. DNA of the CDR3: TGCGCCAGCAGCCCTAGCGGGGGCACAGATACGCAGTATTTT.